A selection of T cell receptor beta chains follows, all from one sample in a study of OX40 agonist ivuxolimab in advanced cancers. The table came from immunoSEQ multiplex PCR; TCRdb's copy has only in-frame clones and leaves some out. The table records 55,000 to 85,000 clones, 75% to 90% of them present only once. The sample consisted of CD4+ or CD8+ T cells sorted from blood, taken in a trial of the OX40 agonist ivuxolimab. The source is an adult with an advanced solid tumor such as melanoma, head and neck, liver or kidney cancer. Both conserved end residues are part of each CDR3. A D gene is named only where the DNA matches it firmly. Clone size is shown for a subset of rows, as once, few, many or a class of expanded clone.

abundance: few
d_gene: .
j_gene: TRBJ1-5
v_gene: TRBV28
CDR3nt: TGTGCCAGCAGCCTTCAGGGGAATCAGCCCCAGCATTTT
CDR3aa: CASSLQGNQPQHF

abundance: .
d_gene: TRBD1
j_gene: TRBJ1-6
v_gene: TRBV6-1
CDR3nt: TGTGCCAGCAGTGAAATCTCCGGACAGGGTGGAAATAATTCACCCCTCCACTTT
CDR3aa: CASSEISGQGGNNSPLHF

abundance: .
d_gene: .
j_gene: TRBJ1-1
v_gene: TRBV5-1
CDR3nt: TGCGCCAGCAGCTCGCCGGTAGGTACAGGGAAGAACACTGAAGCTTTCTTT
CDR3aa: CASSSPVGTGKNTEAFF

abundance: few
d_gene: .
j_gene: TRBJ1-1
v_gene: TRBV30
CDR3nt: TGTGCCTGGAGTGCACAGGGGAACACTGAAGCTTTCTTT
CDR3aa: CAWSAQGNTEAFF

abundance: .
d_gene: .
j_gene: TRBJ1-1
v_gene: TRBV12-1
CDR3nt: TGTGCCAGCAGCTCAATGGCGGGGAACACTGAAGCTTTCTTT
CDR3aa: CASSSMAGNTEAFF

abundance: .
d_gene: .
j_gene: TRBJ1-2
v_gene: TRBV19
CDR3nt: TGTGCCAGTAGATCACGTAGGACCGGCGGTGGCTACACCTTC
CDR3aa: CASRSRRTGGGYTF

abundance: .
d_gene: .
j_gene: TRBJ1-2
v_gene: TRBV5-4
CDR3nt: TGTGCCAGCAGCTTGGCGGGACTGACAAACTATGGCTACACCTTC
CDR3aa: CASSLAGLTNYGYTF

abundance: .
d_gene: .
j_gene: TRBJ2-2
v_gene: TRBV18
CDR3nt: TGTGCCAGCTCACCACGGGCAGCCTCGAACACCGGGGAGCTGTTTTTT
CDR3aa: CASSPRAASNTGELFF

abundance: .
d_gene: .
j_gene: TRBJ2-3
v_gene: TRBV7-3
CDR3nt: TGTGCCAGCAGCCCTCTGGGGGCCATCACAGATACGCAGTATTTT
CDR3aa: CASSPLGAITDTQYF

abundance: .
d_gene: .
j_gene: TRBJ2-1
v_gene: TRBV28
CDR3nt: TGTGCCAGCAGTTTGGGGGACGCCTACAATGAGCAGTTCTTC
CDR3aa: CASSLGDAYNEQFF